The following is a T cell receptor (beta chain) sequence with its context. Its antigen is as yet unknown. This record comes from a study of CD8 T cells in Susac syndrome. The study, taken as a whole, reports: Clonal expansion involving Susac CD8+ cells peaked in TEMRA cells and active patients.

The CDR3 is 14 residues long. The germline V gene encodes CDR1 DFQATT and CDR2 SNEGSKA (reference sequence). V shed 0 bases and J shed 0 bases, with 9 bases lying between them. With random hexamers, reverse transcription was performed on about 0.5 to 1 ug of RNA. TCRdb used MiXCR to reprocess the immunoSEQ multiplex PCR reads, holding one entry per CDR3 protein. The data contain some 200,000 distinct CDR3 sequences, roughly 94% of them singletons. The receptor comes from a human donor with Susac syndrome. Sequencing input: CD8+ T cells from PBMCs. The V gene is TRBV20-1, the J gene TRBJ2-7, with D hard to call. The CDR3 nucleotides are TGCAGTGCTAGAGATCCACGAAGCTCCTACGAGCAGTACTTC. It is translated as CSARDPRSSYEQYF.